This T cell receptor beta chain was identified in a study of Tregs in tolerant kidney transplant recipients. Study in general: Related graft donors supplied nonmyeloablative bone marrow transplants, and mixed chimerism was transient. The study, taken as a whole, reports: Nucleotide sequences could not be compared across some patients' samples due to primer changes. Biological reproducibility was not directly addressed in this study.

The germline V gene has CDR1 MNHEY and CDR2 SMNVEV (reference sequence). CDR3 size: 13 residues. V lost 2 bases to trimming and J lost 2 bases, with 5 bases between them. Unstimulated regulatory T cells (CD4+CD25+CD127-), CD4+CD25- non-regulatory cells, CD4 and CD8 cells were FACS-sorted from thawed PBMCs. Comments on this clone: Its target is unknown.

This table comes from immunoSEQ multiplex PCR, and its TCRdb copy is limited to in-frame clones, with some not included. The top ten clones hold approximately 11% of a sample with about 66,000 clones, roughly 92% of them seen once. The material was CD8+ T cells from blood, obtained before the transplant. This chain joins TRBV27 and TRBJ2-3; no clear D gene. The TCR originated in a human donor who received a combined kidney and bone marrow transplant. CDR3 DNA: TGTGCCAGCAGTTTACTATCCACAGATACGCAGTATTTT. The encoded protein is CASSLLSTDTQYF.